The entry that follows covers one T cell receptor (beta chain) sequence. The antigen is undetermined. The sample is drawn from a study of OX40 agonist ivuxolimab in advanced cancers. Study overall: Ivuxolimab, an antibody that agonizes OX40 (CD134), was administered to the patients. Intravenous ivuxolimab at 0.01 to 10 mg/kg was given to patients every 2 weeks. Three patients had partial responses: one hepatocellular carcinoma, two cutaneous melanoma.

Clones were sequenced by immunoSEQ multiplex PCR, and TCRdb holds only the in-frame ones, with some missing. This sample carries about 26,000 clones, about nine tenths of them seen once, and the ten largest clones take less than 25%. The study's findings and limits: At 0.1 to 3.0 mg/kg and by week 6, CD4+ and CD8+ T cells in the blood had expanded clonally.

This specimen consisted of CD4+ or CD8+ T cells sorted from blood, obtained in a trial of the OX40 agonist ivuxolimab. This TCR derives from an adult with an advanced solid tumor such as melanoma, head and neck, liver or kidney cancer.

This CDR3 is CASSQEGEGSYEQYF. The CDR3 bases are TGTGCCAGCAGCCAGGAGGGGGAGGGCTCCTACGAGCAGTACTTC. This chain connects TRBV4-2 to TRBJ2-7, with a tentative D call TRBD2 (7 bases). Germline CDR1 LGHNA, CDR2 YNFKEQ. CDR3 length: 15 residues. V lost 3 bases and J lost 0, with 12 bases in between.